This T cell receptor beta chain emerged from a study of PD-1 blockade in classical Hodgkin lymphoma. Study summary: Nivolumab dosed at 3 mg/kg went to patients intravenously every 2 weeks. Points from the study as a whole: CD4+ but not CD8+ TCR diversity rose significantly by C4D1.

This clone was detected once. Its antigen is undetermined. Generated by immunoSEQ multiplex PCR, the TCRdb table keeps only in-frame clones and is missing some. The sample lists approximately 2,700 clones, around 70% occurring once. Time point defined: cycle 4 day 1 (C4D1), after about 6 weeks of nivolumab. All the patients suffered relapse after autologous stem cell transplantation, and brentuximab vedotin exposure differed. Magnetic negative selection isolated CD8+ T cells from thawed PBMCs. Source: CD8+ T cells from blood, taken before the fourth cycle of nivolumab. This sequence originates from a human donor with classical Hodgkin lymphoma.

CDR3 protein: CASSELKQYF. CDR3 DNA sequence: TGTGCCAGCAGTGAACTCAAGCAGTACTTC. V is TRBV2 and J is TRBJ2-7; D is unresolved. The germline V and J ends were trimmed by 2 bases and 8 bases, with 4 bases remaining between them. The CDR3 consists of 10 residues. Germline CDR1 and CDR2: SNHLY and FYNNEI.